A selection of T cell receptor beta chains follows, all from one sample in a study of T cell repertoires in cytomegalovirus infection. TCRdb analysed the reads with MiXCR anew, one entry per CDR3 protein. The data hold hundreds of thousands of distinct CDR3 sequences, with around 6.6% observed a single time. Source material: PBMCs. The receptor set was obtained from a human donor in good health (CMV status not recorded). Some clones in this sample may be carry-over from other donors' samples. Both conserved end residues are trimmed from each CDR3. The D gene is left open where the match is weak.

V gene	J gene	D gene	CDR3 protein
TRBV20-1	TRBJ1-2	TRBD1	SAVHRGANYGYT
TRBV15	TRBJ2-2	.	ATSREMSGELF
TRBV2	TRBJ2-7	.	ASSEYGVGGSYEQY
TRBV7-2	TRBJ2-2	.	ASSLVATGTTGELF
TRBV6-2/TRBV6-3	TRBJ1-1	.	ASRRQDNVNTEAF
TRBV20-1	TRBJ1-1	.	SASRSGYSDTEAF
TRBV7-2	TRBJ2-7	.	ASSLNGGEQY
TRBV20-1	TRBJ2-5	.	SATTGRGGETQY
TRBV7-8	TRBJ1-1	TRBD1	ASSFDRGPFAEAF
TRBV14	TRBJ1-2	.	ASSQVPARGYT
TRBV11-2	TRBJ2-3	TRBD2	ASSSRLAGADTQY
TRBV20-1	TRBJ2-1	TRBD2	SVAGALYNEQF
TRBV7-2	TRBJ1-6	.	ASSLLGGPLH
TRBV7-6	TRBJ2-2	TRBD1	ASSSGQGRYTGELF
TRBV28	TRBJ2-7	.	ASSLGMPGYEQY
TRBV20-1	TRBJ1-1	.	SASVRAGMNTEAF
TRBV4-3	TRBJ2-2	.	ASSGARRDTGELF
TRBV20-1	TRBJ2-7	.	SASSGGDEQY
TRBV20-1	TRBJ2-6	.	SATDFSGANVLT
TRBV28	TRBJ1-5	.	ASSFAHLGQPQH
TRBV7-2	TRBJ1-1	.	ASSPHGGGTEAF
TRBV7-3	TRBJ2-2	.	ASSYDRTGELF
TRBV5-1	TRBJ2-7	TRBD1	ASSLVTGFIYEQY
TRBV29-1	TRBJ1-2	.	SVDRDISLNGYT
TRBV7-7	TRBJ2-2	.	ASSPRGGNTGELF